The present entry profiles one T cell receptor (beta chain) with its context. The target of this receptor is not known. No base quality values were provided; no much bigger clone lies one nucleotide off. The CDR3 regions of human TCRbeta chains were analyzed by immunosequencing. The published analysis was carried out like this. TCRs in the repertoires were compared against a reference library of SARS-CoV-2-specific TCRs that had been generated with the MIRA antigen-specificity platform. Breadth was defined as the fraction of unique TCRs that were SARS-CoV-2-associated. Depth was defined as the fraction of total T cells that were SARS-CoV-2-associated. Using the MIRA data, every spike-specific TCR was mapped to the spike region that the TCR reacted to and assigned to either a CD4 or a CD8 class. Log10-transformed breadth and depth values were compared by one-way ANOVA with Sidak's multiple comparisons tests. TCRdb carries this immuneACCESS record with in-frame sequences only. Its versions omit some clonotypes, under half of them owing to an unresolved V gene in the studies checked, with the rest unexplained. V and J calls and clone size are as listed in that table; D and trimming were resolved from the DNA. The table for this sample lists under 200,000 clones; 88% of them were counted only once. Roughly a quarter of the sample goes to the ten largest clones.

Sample time point, as interpreted from the label and publication: about 28 days (+/-7) after the second vaccine dose. AZD1222 recipients with second doses at about 4 weeks or about 12 weeks were pooled, because spike-specific TCR depth and breadth did not differ between schedules. Vaccinee samples were obtained from the UK trials COV001 and COV002, which included a single-blind randomized controlled phase 2/3 trial of AZD1222 (ChAdOx1 nCoV-19) in healthy adults. Trial participant PBMC samples were collected at day 0 and day 28 after the second dose for TCRbeta chain sequencing. A distance of 12 bases separates the germline ends of V and J, which lose 7 bases and 2 bases respectively. CDR1 and CDR2 (MNHEY, SVGEGT) derive from the germline V gene. The CDR3, cysteine through phenylalanine, is 13 amino acids long. Only the CDR3 part of the read is kept: 39 bases, read in frame from the first base. The data were taken from a study of T cell responses to AZD1222 COVID-19 vaccine (dated by TCRdb to the early 2020s). Background for the entire study: A total of 233 trial participants underwent TCR sequencing, of whom nearly 210 had received two doses of AZD1222 and 26 had received two doses of the MenACWY control vaccine. Trial participants were enrolled by age into 18-55, 56-69 and 70-plus year subgroups, with approximately 150, 28 and 58 TCR-sequenced participants respectively.

The study at large found these results: Conclusions about previously exposed vaccinees are limited, since just a handful of AZD1222 recipients were seropositive for SARS-CoV-2 at baseline. Because no day 14 peak-response samples were available, repertoires were characterized only after the peak T cell response. Participants were mostly white British, with more females than males. The authors suggested clonal diversity may have been underestimated. A significant rise in spike-specific TCR breadth and depth was observed after two AZD1222 doses relative to day 0 and relative to MenACWY recipients. CD4 TCRs associated with the vaccine covered the entire spike protein, and the dominant responses were in regions 160-218 and 743-854. Epitopes outside the regions mutated in the B.1.351 and B.1.1.7 variants were reportedly recognized by nearly half of the unique spike-specific TCRs. The 56-69-year group was small, and its depth increase did not reach significance, likely because of low power.

The rearranged segments are TRBV6-2 or TRBV6-3 and TRBJ2-7; no D gene call is confident. Specimen: peripheral blood, collected 28 days after the second AZD1222 dose. This sequence was found in an adult who received the AZD1222 COVID-19 vaccine. The sequence in DNA is TGTGCCAGCACCCCCAGCGCTCCCTACGAGCAGTACTTC. Translated, it reads CASTPSAPYEQYF.